What follows are 14 T cell receptor beta chains derived from one specimen sequenced in a study of T cell responses to AZD1222 COVID-19 vaccine. Using immunoSEQ multiplex PCR, the repertoire was profiled, and TCRdb retains in-frame clones only, with some absent. The table has 150,000 to 200,000 clones, about 91% seen once. Sequencing used peripheral blood, obtained 28 days after the second AZD1222 dose. These receptors were collected from an adult who received the AZD1222 COVID-19 vaccine.

This chain joins TRBV5-1 and TRBJ1-1; D unresolved. Trimming stripped 0 bases from V and 1 base from J, with 4 bases between. CDR3 length: 13 amino acids. Germline-derived CDR1 and CDR2 are SGHRS and YFSETQ. For the CDR3, the DNA is TGCGCCAGCAGCTTGGAGACGAACACTGAAGCTTTCTTT. As protein: CASSLETNTEAFF.

The chain joins TRBV2 to TRBJ2-3; 11 positions agree with TRBD2. Germline-derived CDR1 and CDR2 are SNHLY and FYNNEI. The CDR3 loop spans 15 amino acids. Trimming took 8 bases from V and 3 from J; bases not matched to a gene: 7. CDR3 protein: CASPALAGGTDTQYF. CDR3 DNA sequence: TGTGCCAGCCCTGCTTTAGCGGGGGGGACAGATACGCAGTATTTT. Based on the CDR3 plus reference TRBV2 and TRBJ2-3, the full variable domain is EPEVTQTPSHQVTQMGQEVILRCVPISNHLYFYWYRQILGQKVEFLVSFYNNEISEKSEIFDDQFSVERPDGSNFTLKIRSTKLEDSAMYFCASPALAGGTDTQYFGPGTRLTVL.

The chain carries TRBV12-3 or TRBV12-4 and TRBJ1-2; a possible D gene is TRBD1 (5 bases). With 6 bases removed from V and 4 bases from J, the gap between germline ends came to 12 bases. The CDR3 spans 13 residues. The CDR3 DNA reads as TGTGCCAGCAGCCCTGACAGTTCCTATGGCTACACCTTC. As protein: CASSPDSSYGYTF.

This sequence joins TRBV9 and TRBJ2-7; D is uncertain. Germline CDR1 is SGDLS and CDR2 is YYNGEE. V dropped 0 bases and J dropped 2 bases, with 12 bases sitting between them. The CDR3 consists of 15 residues. The CDR3 DNA sequence: TGTGCCAGCAGCGTAGGATCCAGCAGTACCTACGAGCAGTACTTC. Its protein is CASSVGSSSTYEQYF.

This clone was counted once. The DNA of the CDR3 is TGTGCCACGCTAGCTAACTATGGCTACACCTTC. Translation gives CATLANYGYTF. V is TRBV10-3 and J is TRBJ1-2; D is uncertain. CDR3 length equals 11 residues. The V and J ends lost 10 bases and 0 bases respectively, with 6 bases between them. Per germline, CDR1 ENHRY and CDR2 SYGVKD.

The chain combines TRBV24-1 with TRBJ2-3, with D uncertain. Germline CDR1 reads KGHDR; CDR2 reads SFDVKD. The CDR3 length is 15 residues. V lost 3 bases, J lost 1 base, and 10 bases lay in between. The CDR3 spells CATSDRSTGTDTQYF. CDR3 DNA sequence: TGTGCCACCAGTGATAGGTCCACCGGCACAGATACGCAGTATTTT.

V and J are TRBV2 and TRBJ2-5; 8 bases are shared with TRBD2. Germline lookup yields CDR1 SNHLY and CDR2 FYNNEI. The J segment lost 5 bases and the V segment lost 8 bases, leaving 7 bases of the junction unmatched. CDR3 size: 13 residues. The CDR3 protein is CASRGGWRETQYF. The CDR3 DNA is TGTGCCAGCCGGGGGGGCTGGAGGGAGACCCAGTACTTC.

The V gene is TRBV3-1 (or the pseudogene TRBV3-2), the J gene TRBJ2-3, with 11 bases lining up with TRBD2. V shed 2 bases and J 4 bases; nucleotides not matched to a gene: 5. Looked up from germline, CDR1 is LGHDT and CDR2 is YNNKEL (reference sequence). The CDR3 runs 16 residues. CDR3 DNA sequence: TGTGCCAGCAGCCAAATCCAGACTAGCGGGGCAGATACGCAGTATTTT. Translated, it gives CASSQIQTSGADTQYF.

The V and J genes are TRBV28 and TRBJ2-7; D gene ambiguous. Trimming pared 5 bases from V and 0 bases from J, leaving 8 bases between. CDR1 is MDHEN, CDR2 SYDVKM, per germline. CDR3 length: 13 residues. In DNA form, the CDR3 reads TGTGCCAGCAGTATTCCTAACTCCTACGAGCAGTACTTC. It encodes CASSIPNSYEQYF. Combining the CDR3 with reference TRBV28 and TRBJ2-7 gives the whole variable domain DVKVTQSSRYLVKRTGEKVFLECVQDMDHENMFWYRQDPGLGLRLIYFSYDVKMKEKGDIPEGYSVSREKKERFSLILESASTNQTSMYLCASSIPNSYEQYFGPGTRLTVT.

This rearrangement joins TRBV5-1 to TRBJ2-1, with a tentative D call TRBD2 (6 bases). Germline lookup yields CDR1 SGHRS and CDR2 YFSETQ. Trimming took off 4 bases at V and 6 bases at J, with 11 bases between the two ends. The CDR3 has 13 amino acids. CDR3 DNA: TGCGCCAGCAGCCCGTGGGGAGGCAATGAGCAGTTCTTC. It is translated as CASSPWGGNEQFF.

This chain joins TRBV6-6 and TRBJ1-4, with D maybe TRBD1 (5 bases). Germline V lookup: CDR1 MNHNY, CDR2 SVGAGI (reference sequence). V lost 5 bases to trimming and J lost 0 bases, with 13 bases between them. CDR3 length equals 16 residues. As DNA, the CDR3 is TGTGCCAGCAGTACCGGGACCGCAGCAACTAATGAAAAACTGTTTTTT. It is translated as CASSTGTAATNEKLFF.

The rearrangement links TRBV9 to TRBJ2-3; 8 nucleotides match TRBD2. V was pared by 0 bases and J by 3 bases, with 12 bases of the junction left unmatched. The CDR3 loop spans 18 amino acids. Germline lookup yields CDR1 SGDLS and CDR2 YYNGEE. As DNA, the CDR3 is TGTGCCAGCAGCGTAGCTACGGGGAGCGGGAGAATTACAGATACGCAGTATTTT. Its translation: CASSVATGSGRITDTQYF.

Comments on this clone: This CDR3 is also generated by other DNA sequences in the sample. The chain couples TRBV7-9 to TRBJ2-2, with D unresolved. Trimming stripped 2 bases from V and 4 bases from J, with 5 bases between. The CDR3 extends over 13 amino acids. CDR1 is SEHNR and CDR2 is FQNEAQ in the germline V gene (reference sequence). The CDR3 nucleotides are TGTGCCAGCAGCTTAATCCGCACCGGGGAGCTGTTTTTT. Amino acids: CASSLIRTGELFF.

This chain joins TRBV5-1 and TRBJ1-2, with 11 nucleotides matching TRBD1. Germline CDR1 reads SGHRS; CDR2 reads YFSETQ. The length of the CDR3 is 17 residues. V lost 0 bases, J lost 6 bases, and 10 bases stayed unmatched. CDR3 bases: TGCGCCAGCAGCTTGGAAACCGGGACAGGGGGAGGGAATGGCTACACCTTC. It specifies CASSLETGTGGGNGYTF.